The 8 T cell receptor beta chains reported below all come from one sample, sequenced in a study of blood T cell repertoires in COVID-19. Assay: immunoSEQ multiplex PCR; the TCRdb copy retains only in-frame clones and omits some. The table records some 160,000 clones, roughly 90% of them present only once. The sequenced material came from peripheral blood. All receptors derive from a man between 18 and 29 years old with acute or convalescent COVID-19.

The rearrangement uses TRBV18 and TRBJ1-1; D unresolved. The CDR3 is 15 amino acids. The germline CDR1 and CDR2 sequences are KGHSH and LQKENI. The V gene lost 0 bases and the J gene lost 4 bases, with 12 bases spanning the gap. The CDR3 coding sequence is TGTGCCAGCTCACCACCGAGGTCGGCGGGCACTGAAGCTTTCTTT. Translating gives CASSPPRSAGTEAFF.

In its sample, this clone was seen once. The rearrangement links TRBV5-6 to TRBJ1-6; TRBD1 might be the D (6 bases). The CDR3 consists of 16 residues. CDR1 is SGHDT and CDR2 is YYEEEE in the germline V gene. The V end was cut by 2 bases, the J end by 3 bases, with 12 bases between. CDR3 DNA sequence: TGTGCCAGCAGCTTAAGACGGACAGACTATAATTCACCCCTCCACTTT. Translation gives CASSLRRTDYNSPLHF. Complete variable domain (other parts from reference TRBV5-6 and TRBJ1-6): DAGVTQSPTHLIKTRGQQVTLRCSPKSGHDTVSWYQQALGQGPQFIFQYYEEEERQRGNFPDRFSGHQFPNYSSELNVNALLLGDSALYLCASSLRRTDYNSPLHFGNGTRLTVT.

V usage is TRBV4-2 and J usage is TRBJ2-1, with D tentatively TRBD1 (5 bases). The CDR3 sequence is 14 residues long. The V and J ends lost 1 base and 2 bases respectively, with 6 bases between them. The germline V gene has CDR1 LGHNA and CDR2 YNFKEQ. The CDR3 region has the DNA TGTGCCAGCAGCCAAGGCAGGGCCTACAATGAGCAGTTCTTC. Protein sequence: CASSQGRAYNEQFF.

The chain employs TRBV3-1 (or the pseudogene TRBV3-2) and TRBJ2-7; 7 bases fit TRBD1. The CDR3 is made up of 17 amino acids. After removal of 0 bases from V and 5 bases from J, the junction contained 13 bases not matched to a gene. Germline CDR1 and CDR2: LGHDT and YNNKEL (reference sequence). The DNA for the CDR3 is TGTGCCAGCAGCCAAGACCTGACAGGGACGCATCCGGACGAGCAGTACTTC. Amino acid sequence: CASSQDLTGTHPDEQYF.

V and J are TRBV6-1 and TRBJ2-3; TRBD2 matches at 10 bases. Germline CDR1 is MNHNS and CDR2 is SASEGT. V was clipped by 3 bases and J by 1 base; unmatched bases: 1. CDR3 length: 15 residues. This CDR3 is CASSDLAGGTDTQYF. CDR3 in DNA: TGTGCCAGCAGTGATCTAGCGGGGGGCACAGATACGCAGTATTTT.

In DNA, the CDR3 is TGTGCCACCAGCCCGAGGGATGCCAACACAGATACGCAGTATTTT. This gives the protein CATSPRDANTDTQYF. The chain has TRBV24-1 and TRBJ2-3, with D possibly being TRBD2 (5 bases). The CDR3 extends over 15 amino acids. Trimming left V 7 bases short and J 2 bases short, with 15 bases between. CDR1 is KGHDR, CDR2 SFDVKD, per germline.

The chain links TRBV15 to TRBJ1-2, with D uncertain. Per the germline V gene, CDR1 is LNHNV and CDR2 is YYDKDF (reference sequence). The CDR3 loop spans 14 amino acids. Trimming took 0 bases from V and 5 from J, leaving 10 bases between them. As DNA, the CDR3 is TGTGCCACCAGCAGAGATGGCAGGCAATATGGCTACACCTTC. Translating it yields CATSRDGRQYGYTF. Combining the CDR3 with reference TRBV15 and TRBJ1-2 gives the whole variable domain DAMVIQNPRYQVTQFGKPVTLSCSQTLNHNVMYWYQQKSSQAPKLLFHYYDKDFNNEADTPDNFQSRRPNTSFCFLDIRSPGLGDTAMYLCATSRDGRQYGYTFGSGTRLTVV.

J is TRBJ1-2 and V is TRBV27; 11 bases agree with TRBD1. The CDR3 is 13 amino acids. The J segment lost 8 bases and the V segment lost 8 bases, leaving 7 bases of the junction unmatched. Germline CDR1 reads MNHEY; CDR2 reads SMNVEV (reference sequence). The DNA of the CDR3 is TGTGCCAGCTACCGGACAGGGGGCATCGGCTACACCTTC. This gives the protein CASYRTGGIGYTF.